The T cell receptor beta chain under discussion was sequenced for a study of blood T cells in healthy people across ages. Across the whole study: Capturing about one barcoded beta molecule per two T cells was achieved by template switching.

This clonotype occurred a few times. The V and J ends lost 7 bases and 2 bases respectively, with 4 bases between them. This CDR3 has 11 residues. Primers used in a second PCR of about 7 to 11 cycles were a sample-barcoded 5' primer and a J-beta primer mix. MiXCR was run by TCRdb on the 5' RACE reads, yielding one entry per CDR3 protein. The sample includes 1.5 million to 2 million distinct CDR3 sequences, roughly two fifths of them seen just once. This clonotype was sampled from a human donor in good health. The chain combines TRBV12-3 or TRBV12-4 with TRBJ2-3; no reliable D call. Specimen: blood. CDR3 nucleotide sequence: TGTGCCAGCACCGCCACAGATACGCAGTATTTT. Its translation: CASTATDTQYF.